A selection of T cell receptor beta chains follows, all from one sample in a study of shared T cell receptors in the human thymus. The table came from immunoSEQ multiplex PCR; TCRdb's copy has only in-frame clones and leaves some out. The sample shows more than 550,000 clones, approximately 87% of them seen only once. These data also featured in a second study, about human thymus T cells.

Sequencing was performed on thymocytes. Every receptor here comes from a boy less than two years old with a congenital heart defect. CDR3s include the opening cysteine and the closing phenylalanine or tryptophan. The D gene is left open where the match is weak. Not every row has a clone size; where given, it reads once, few, many or a size class.

>TRBJ1-1|.|15|.|TRBV11-2
TGTGCCAGCAGCTTAGCCGGCAGGGGCGGCACTGAAGCTTTCTTT
CASSLAGRGGTEAFF
>TRBJ2-1|.|12|few|TRBV15
TGTGCCACCAGCTGGACACACTCTGAGCAGTTCTTC
CATSWTHSEQFF
>TRBJ1-6|TRBD1|17|.|TRBV30
TGTGCCTGGAGATGGACAGGGGGCGCATACTATAATTCCCCCCTCCACTTT
CAWRWTGGAYYNSPLHF
>TRBJ2-7|TRBD2|16|.|TRBV12-5
TGTGCTAGTGGTTTGGTACGATCTAGCGGGAGCTACGAGCAGTACTTC
CASGLVRSSGSYEQYF
>TRBJ1-3|.|15|.|TRBV18
TGTGCCAGCTCTACCAGATCTCTAGGGGAAAACACCATATATTTT
CASSTRSLGENTIYF
>TRBJ2-1|TRBD2|15|.|TRBV6-1
TGTGCCAGCAGTGGCGCAGCGGGGGGGTACAATGAGCAGTTCTTC
CASSGAAGGYNEQFF
>TRBJ2-5|TRBD2|19|.|TRBV4-3
TGCGCCAGCAGCCAAGAAGCCCTGGGACTAGCGGGCGACCAAGAGACCCAGTACTTC
CASSQEALGLAGDQETQYF
>TRBJ2-5|.|16|once|TRBV19
TGTGCCAGTAGTATAGAGGTCCGGGAGCGGATGGAGACCCAGTACTTC
CASSIEVRERMETQYF
>TRBJ2-5|.|18|.|TRBV12-5
TGTGCTAGTGGTTTGTATGGCGCGGGACAGTTATTCCGAGAGACCCAGTACTTC
CASGLYGAGQLFRETQYF
>TRBJ1-2|TRBD1|19|.|TRBV10-3
TGTGCCATCAACGCCGGAGGGGGACAGGGTTTTAAAGCTAACTATGGCTACACCTTC
CAINAGGGQGFKANYGYTF
>TRBJ1-1|.|14|.|TRBV4-3
TGCGCCAGCAGCCAATTACCGGGACACGGGGAAGCTTTCTTT
CASSQLPGHGEAFF
>TRBJ2-7|TRBD2|18|.|TRBV4-1
TGCGCCAGCAGCCAAGAACGACCTAGCGGGAGTCCGATCTCCGAGCAGTACTTC
CASSQERPSGSPISEQYF
>TRBJ2-1|TRBD2|16|.|TRBV18
TGTGCCAGCTCACTGCGACTAGCCCACTCCTACAATGAGCAGTTCTTC
CASSLRLAHSYNEQFF
>TRBJ1-2|TRBD1|19|.|TRBV4-3
TGCGCCAGCAGCCAAGATGGACAGGGGGCGGAACCCCGGAGCTATGGCTACACCTTC
CASSQDGQGAEPRSYGYTF
>TRBJ2-7|.|13|.|TRBV28
TGTGCCAGCAGTTTTAGGGGGACCCACGAGCAGTACTTC
CASSFRGTHEQYF
>TRBJ1-3|.|16|.|TRBV4-1
TGCGCCAGCAGCCAAGCACCTCGGGACTCTGGAAACACCATATATTTT
CASSQAPRDSGNTIYF
>TRBJ2-5|TRBD2|16|.|TRBV4-1
TGCGCCAGCAGCCAAGGGCCGTCGGGGGGGGGAGAGACCCAGTACTTC
CASSQGPSGGGETQYF
>TRBJ2-5|.|13|once|TRBV5-5
TGTGCCAGCAGCTTGGCCAGCCAAGAGACCCAGTACTTC
CASSLASQETQYF
>TRBJ1-2|TRBD1|16|.|TRBV7-2
TGTGCCAGCAGCGCGCGTCCCGGGACAGGGGCCGGTGGCTACACCTTC
CASSARPGTGAGGYTF
>TRBJ1-2|TRBD1|16|.|TRBV11-2
TGTGCCAGCAGCACCCAAAGACAGGGGGCCAACTATGGCTACACCTTC
CASSTQRQGANYGYTF
>TRBJ2-1|TRBD1|15|once|TRBV5-1
TGCGCCAGCAGCCTGAGACAGGGGGGGGGCAATGAGCAGTTCTTC
CASSLRQGGGNEQFF
>TRBJ1-1|.|15|once|TRBV19
TGTGCCAGTAGTCTCCAGAAAGACTCGAACACTGAAGCTTTCTTT
CASSLQKDSNTEAFF
>TRBJ2-1|.|16|.|TRBV19
TGTGCCAGTAGTATAGACGGGGGACCCATTAGCGATGAGCAGTTCTTC
CASSIDGGPISDEQFF
>TRBJ2-3|.|18|once|TRBV14
TGTGCCAGCAGCCATCCTCCCCGAGGGGGTCCCCACACAGATACGCAGTATTTT
CASSHPPRGGPHTDTQYF
>TRBJ1-5|.|15|.|TRBV7-9
TGTGCCAGCAGCTTCGCGGAGGGGAGAGATCAGCCCCAGCATTTT
CASSFAEGRDQPQHF
>TRBJ1-4|TRBD1|17|.|TRBV28
TGTGCCAGCAGCCGAAAGGGACAGGGGGACGCTAATGAAAAACTGTTTTTT
CASSRKGQGDANEKLFF
>TRBJ2-5|.|15|.|TRBV6-5
TGTGCCAGCAGTTACTCGACCAGAGGACAAGAGACCCAGTACTTC
CASSYSTRGQETQYF
>TRBJ2-2|.|15|.|TRBV30
TGTGCCTGGAGTGTGTGCCGGGAGAGGGCCGGGGAGCTGTTTTTT
CAWSVCRERAGELFF
>TRBJ2-2|.|14|few|TRBV5-6
TGTGCCAGCAGCTTGGGCAGGGGTACCGGGGAGCTGTTTTTT
CASSLGRGTGELFF
>TRBJ2-1|.|18|.|TRBV12-5
TGTGCTAGTGGTTTGGCCGTAACGCGAAAAGCTAAATATAATGAGCAGTTCTTC
CASGLAVTRKAKYNEQFF
>TRBJ2-2|TRBD1|15|.|TRBV4-3
TGCGCCAGCAGCCTCAGGGGGCGCAGCACCGGGGAGCTGTTTTTT
CASSLRGRSTGELFF
>TRBJ2-1|TRBD1|16|.|TRBV10-1
TGCGCCAGCAGTGAGCAGGGGACAGGGGAGGTCTATGAGCAGTTCTTC
CASSEQGTGEVYEQFF
>TRBJ2-5|TRBD2|15|.|TRBV28
TGTGCCAGCAGGCGGACTAGCGGACGGAAAGAGACCCAGTACTTC
CASRRTSGRKETQYF
>TRBJ2-6|TRBD1|16|few|TRBV9
TGTGCCAGCAGCCCGGACAGGGGGCCTGGGGCCAACGTCCTGACTTTC
CASSPDRGPGANVLTF
>TRBJ1-1|.|15|.|TRBV6-1
TGTGCCAGCAGCAGATACAGGGAGAAGAACACTGAAGCTTTCTTT
CASSRYREKNTEAFF
>TRBJ2-7|TRBD1|14|.|TRBV14
TGTGCCAGCAGCCATGTAGACAGGGTCGGGGAGCAGTACTTC
CASSHVDRVGEQYF
>TRBJ2-7|TRBD2|17|.|TRBV28
TGTGCCAGCAGTTCGACTGGTATGGGACTAGCGGGGTACGAGCAGTACTTC
CASSSTGMGLAGYEQYF
>TRBJ2-2|.|18|.|TRBV18
TGTGCCAGCTCAATCCGACAGGACTGGGCGCGAAACACCGGGGAGCTGTTTTTT
CASSIRQDWARNTGELFF
>TRBJ2-7|TRBD2|16|.|TRBV5-1
TGCGCCAGCAGCTTGGGGGTGGCTAGCGGGGATTACGAGCAGTACTTC
CASSLGVASGDYEQYF
>TRBJ2-5|.|11|.|TRBV7-2
TGTGCCAGCCGGCGGAAAGAGACCCAGTACTTC
CASRRKETQYF
>TRBJ2-5|TRBD2|14|.|TRBV27
TGTGCCAGCAGTTCCGGACTAGCAGAGGAGACCCAGTACTTC
CASSSGLAEETQYF
>TRBJ2-7|TRBD2|13|.|TRBV14
TGTGCCAGCAGCCAAGATGCGGGAGACGAGCAGTACTTC
CASSQDAGDEQYF